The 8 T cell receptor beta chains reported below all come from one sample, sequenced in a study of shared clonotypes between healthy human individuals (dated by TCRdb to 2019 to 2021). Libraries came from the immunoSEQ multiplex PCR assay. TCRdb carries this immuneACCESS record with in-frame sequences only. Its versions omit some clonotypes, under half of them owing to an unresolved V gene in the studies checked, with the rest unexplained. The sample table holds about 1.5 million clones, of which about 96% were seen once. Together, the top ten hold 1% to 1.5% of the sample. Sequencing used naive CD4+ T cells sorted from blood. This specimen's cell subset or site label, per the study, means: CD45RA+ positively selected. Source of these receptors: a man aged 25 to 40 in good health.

The CDR3, as DNA: TGTGCCAGCAGTTTAACCCCCCCGTCCAACAATGAGCAGTTCTTC. It encodes CASSLTPPSNNEQFF. The V and J genes are TRBV28 and TRBJ2-1; no clear D. This CDR3 comprises 15 residues. The ends were cut back, 2 bases at V and 5 bases at J, with 13 bases in the middle. In germline, CDR1 is MDHEN, CDR2 SYDVKM.

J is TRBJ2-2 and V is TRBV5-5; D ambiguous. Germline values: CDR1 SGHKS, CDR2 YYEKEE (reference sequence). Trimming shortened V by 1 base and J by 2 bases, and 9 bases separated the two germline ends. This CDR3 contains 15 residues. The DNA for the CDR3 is TGTGCCAGCAGCTTGTGGGTAGAAAACACCGGGGAGCTGTTTTTT. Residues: CASSLWVENTGELFF.

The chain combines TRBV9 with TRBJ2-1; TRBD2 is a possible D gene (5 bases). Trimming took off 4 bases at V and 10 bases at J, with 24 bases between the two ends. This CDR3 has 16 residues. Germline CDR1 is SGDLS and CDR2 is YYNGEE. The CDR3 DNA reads TGTGCCAGCAGCTCTAGGACTGGACCCTCTTGGGCGGAGCAGTTCTTC. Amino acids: CASSSRTGPSWAEQFF. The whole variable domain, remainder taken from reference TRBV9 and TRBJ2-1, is DSGVTQTPKHLITATGQRVTLRCSPRSGDLSVYWYQQSLDQGLQFLIQYYNGEERAKGNILERFSAQQFPDLHSELNLSSLELGDSALYFCASSSRTGPSWAEQFFGPGTRLTVL.

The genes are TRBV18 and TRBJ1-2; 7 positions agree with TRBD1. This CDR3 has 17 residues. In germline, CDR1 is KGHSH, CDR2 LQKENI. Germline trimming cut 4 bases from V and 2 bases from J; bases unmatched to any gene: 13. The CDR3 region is CASSQAGTVPANYGYTF. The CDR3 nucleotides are TGTGCCAGCTCACAAGCCGGGACAGTCCCGGCGAACTATGGCTACACCTTC. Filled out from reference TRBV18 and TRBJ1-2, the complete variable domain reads NAGVMQNPRHLVRRRGQEARLRCSPMKGHSHVYWYRQLPEEGLKFMVYLQKENIIDESGMPKERFSAEFPKEGPSILRIQQVVRGDSAAYFCASSQAGTVPANYGYTFGSGTRLTVV.

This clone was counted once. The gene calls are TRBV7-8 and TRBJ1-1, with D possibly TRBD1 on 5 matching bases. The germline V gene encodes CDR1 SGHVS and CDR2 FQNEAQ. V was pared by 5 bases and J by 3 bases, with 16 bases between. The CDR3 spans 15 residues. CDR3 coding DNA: TGTGCCAGCAGCCCCCGGGGCCCGGGAGACACTGAAGCTTTCTTT. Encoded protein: CASSPRGPGDTEAFF.

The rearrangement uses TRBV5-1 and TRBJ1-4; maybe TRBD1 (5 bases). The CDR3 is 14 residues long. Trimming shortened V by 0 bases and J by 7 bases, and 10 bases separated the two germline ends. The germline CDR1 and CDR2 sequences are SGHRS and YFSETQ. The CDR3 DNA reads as TGCGCCAGCAGCTTGGTAGGGGTTAGTGAAAAACTGTTTTTT. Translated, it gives CASSLVGVSEKLFF.

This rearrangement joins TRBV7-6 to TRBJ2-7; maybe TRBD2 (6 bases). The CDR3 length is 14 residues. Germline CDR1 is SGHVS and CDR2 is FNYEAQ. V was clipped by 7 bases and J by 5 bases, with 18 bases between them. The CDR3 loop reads CASKVGQGGNEQYF. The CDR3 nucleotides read TGTGCCAGCAAGGTAGGGCAGGGAGGCAACGAGCAGTACTTC.

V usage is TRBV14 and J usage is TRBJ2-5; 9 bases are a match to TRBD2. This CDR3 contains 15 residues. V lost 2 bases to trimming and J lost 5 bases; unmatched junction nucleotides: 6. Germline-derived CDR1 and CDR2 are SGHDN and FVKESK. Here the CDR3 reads CASSQSGLALETQYF. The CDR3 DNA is TGTGCCAGCAGCCAAAGCGGACTAGCGTTGGAGACCCAGTACTTC.